These 21 T cell receptor beta chains originate from one sample sequenced in a study of cytomegalovirus exposure and HLA in healthy donors. Primers: 60 Vbeta forward and 13 Jbeta reverse. Sequencing was performed with immunoSEQ multiplex PCR; in TCRdb, only in-frame clones are kept and a portion is missing. The sample comprises roughly 150,000 clones, over 70% of which are singletons, and 1% to 1.5% rests with the top ten. Sequenced: PBMCs. The receptors shown here come from a man aged 45-65 years in good health and CMV-seropositive.

The chain combines TRBV25-1 with TRBJ1-2, with D possibly being TRBD1 (6 bases). This CDR3 is 14 amino acids long. Per the germline V gene, CDR1 is MGHDK and CDR2 is SYGVNS. The V end lost 1 base, the J end lost 5 bases, and 11 bases lay between the germline ends. In DNA, the CDR3 is TGTGCCAGCAGTGAATCACGACAGGCGTATGGCTACACCTTC. It is translated as CASSESRQAYGYTF.

The chain couples TRBV6-6 to TRBJ2-5, with unresolved D. From germline, CDR1 is MNHNY and CDR2 SVGAGI (reference sequence). Deletions cut 6 bases from V and 1 base from J, with 12 bases between. This CDR3 has 14 amino acids. The CDR3 DNA reads as TGTGCCAGCAGCCAACCCGCCGGCCAAGAGACCCAGTACTTC. It specifies CASSQPAGQETQYF.

The chain couples TRBV18 to TRBJ2-1; maybe TRBD2 (6 bases). The CDR3 consists of 16 residues. V lost 4 bases, J lost 7 bases, and 20 bases lay in between. Per the germline V gene, CDR1 is KGHSH and CDR2 is LQKENI. DNA for the CDR3: TGTGCCAGCTCACTGACCGACGGCGTCGCGGGGAATGAGCAGTTCTTC. This encodes CASSLTDGVAGNEQFF. The whole variable domain, remainder taken from reference TRBV18 and TRBJ2-1, is NAGVMQNPRHLVRRRGQEARLRCSPMKGHSHVYWYRQLPEEGLKFMVYLQKENIIDESGMPKERFSAEFPKEGPSILRIQQVVRGDSAAYFCASSLTDGVAGNEQFFGPGTRLTVL.

The chain recombines TRBV6-1 with TRBJ1-3; 12 positions match TRBD1. V shed 2 bases and J 4 bases; nucleotides not matched to a gene: 9. Germline lookup yields CDR1 MNHNS and CDR2 SASEGT. The CDR3 is 18 residues long. CDR3 sequence reads: CASSERPGQGARGNTIYF. Here the CDR3 DNA reads TGTGCCAGCAGTGAAAGGCCGGGACAGGGGGCGCGGGGAAACACCATATATTTT.

This clone came up a few times. This chain links TRBV2 with TRBJ2-5, with D tentatively TRBD2 (6 bases). CDR3 length equals 12 residues. The V and J ends lost 8 bases and 7 bases respectively, with 14 bases between them. Germline lookup yields CDR1 SNHLY and CDR2 FYNNEI. DNA for the CDR3: TGTGCCAGCGGGCGGGATTTGGGGACCCAGTACTTC. This sequence encodes CASGRDLGTQYF.

This clone was seen just once. The rearrangement uses TRBV2 and TRBJ1-1, with 7 nucleotides matching TRBD1. Germline CDR1 and CDR2: SNHLY and FYNNEI. This CDR3 has 14 residues. The ends lost 5 bases at V and 5 bases at J; junction bases unmatched: 8. The CDR3 spells CASSRRDSSTEAFF. The CDR3 coding sequence is TGTGCCAGCAGTAGGAGGGACAGCAGTACTGAAGCTTTCTTT.

The chain combines TRBV5-1 with TRBJ2-5; 7 nucleotides match TRBD2. With V trimmed by 1 base and J by 6 bases, 9 bases remained unmatched. Germline V gives CDR1 SGHRS, CDR2 YFSETQ. The CDR3 runs to 15 residues. Here the CDR3 DNA reads TGCGCCAGCAGCTTGCGGGGCGGGAGCGGGCAGACCCAGTACTTC. Its translation: CASSLRGGSGQTQYF.

This clone was recorded only once. The chain couples TRBV10-3 to TRBJ2-2; tentative D call: TRBD1 (5 bases). This CDR3 region has 16 residues. Germline V lookup: CDR1 ENHRY, CDR2 SYGVKD. V dropped 0 bases and J dropped 5 bases, with 13 bases sitting between them. This chain's CDR3 is CAISESGGARTGELFF. The DNA for the CDR3 is TGTGCCATCAGTGAGTCGGGTGGGGCGCGGACCGGGGAGCTGTTTTTT.

This chain links TRBV6-5 with TRBJ1-1; D possibly corresponds to TRBD1 (5 bases). The CDR3 sequence is 11 residues long. V lost 5 bases and J lost 4, with 5 bases in between. Germline CDR1 is MNHEY and CDR2 is SVGAGI. DNA of the CDR3: TGTGCCAGCAGTAGGGGCACTGAAGCTTTCTTT. Translating it yields CASSRGTEAFF.

This clone has only one observation. The rearrangement links TRBV5-4 to TRBJ2-5, with TRBD2 identical over 7 bases. V lost 6 bases to trimming and J lost 2 bases; unmatched junction nucleotides: 10. The CDR3 is 15 amino acids. Per germline, CDR1 SGHNT and CDR2 YYREEE (reference sequence). CDR3 amino acids: CASKMREAGQETQYF. DNA of the CDR3: TGTGCCAGCAAAATGCGAGAAGCGGGACAAGAGACCCAGTACTTC. Using reference TRBV5-4 and TRBJ2-5 for the parts outside the CDR3, the full variable domain is ETGVTQSPTHLIKTRGQQVTLRCSSQSGHNTVSWYQQALGQGPQFIFQYYREEENGRGNFPPRFSGLQFPNYSSELNVNALELDDSALYLCASKMREAGQETQYFGPGTRLLVL.

CDR3 bases: TGTGCCAGCAGTTACTCGAGGAACCGGGAGCTGTTTTTT. Amino acids: CASSYSRNRELFF. J is TRBJ2-2 and V is TRBV6-5; D gene ambiguous. The CDR3 has 13 amino acids. Germline V gene lookup returns CDR1 MNHEY and CDR2 SVGAGI. Deletions cut 0 bases from V and 9 bases from J, with 8 bases between.

This clone was seen only once. The chain links TRBV5-1 to TRBJ1-6, with 12 bases lining up with TRBD1. J gave up 7 bases and V 3 bases, and 5 bases lay outside the gene matches. Germline assignment: CDR1 SGHRS and CDR2 YFSETQ. CDR3 size: 16 residues. The CDR3 here is CASSSGQGAGNSPLHF. The DNA for the CDR3 is TGCGCCAGCAGCTCGGGACAGGGGGCCGGGAATTCACCCCTCCACTTT. The whole variable domain, remainder taken from reference TRBV5-1 and TRBJ1-6, is KAGVTQTPRYLIKTRGQQVTLSCSPISGHRSVSWYQQTPGQGLQFLFEYFSETQRNKGNFPGRFSGRQFSNSRSEMNVSTLELGDSALYLCASSSGQGAGNSPLHFGNGTRLTVT.

V is TRBV7-9 and J is TRBJ2-1; the match to TRBD1 covers 11 bases. This CDR3 comprises 15 residues. The germline V gene has CDR1 SEHNR and CDR2 FQNEAQ (reference sequence). V lost 5 bases to trimming and J lost 9 bases; unmatched junction nucleotides: 9. This CDR3 is CASSHRDRGTGEQFF. CDR3 in DNA: TGTGCCAGCAGCCACCGGGACAGGGGGACGGGTGAGCAGTTCTTC.

The chain employs TRBV6-1 and TRBJ2-2; 12 nucleotides agree with TRBD1. The germline V gene has CDR1 MNHNS and CDR2 SASEGT. The CDR3 covers 15 residues. V trimming: 4 bases; J trimming: 7 bases; junction bases outside the gene matches: 4. The CDR3 loop reads CASSGGTGGIGELFF. The CDR3 DNA reads as TGTGCCAGCAGTGGGGGGACAGGGGGCATCGGGGAGCTGTTTTTT.

The chain employs TRBV7-3 and TRBJ2-2; 9 bases are a match to TRBD2. This CDR3 is built from 15 residues. With V trimmed by 3 bases and J by 4 bases, 3 bases remained unmatched. Germline lookup yields CDR1 SGHTA and CDR2 FQGTGA. The CDR3 DNA follows: TGTGCCAGCAGCTTGGGACTAGCTTTCACCGGGGAGCTGTTTTTT. This codes for CASSLGLAFTGELFF. The full variable domain, rest sourced from reference TRBV7-3 and TRBJ2-2, is GAGVSQTPSNKVTEKGKYVELRCDPISGHTALYWYRQSLGQGPEFLIYFQGTGAADDSGLPNDRFFAVRPEGSVSTLKIQRTERGDSAVYLCASSLGLAFTGELFFGEGSRLTVL.

The chain combines TRBV4-2 with TRBJ1-2; possibly TRBD1 for D (6 bases). This CDR3 has 16 residues. The V gene's germline CDR1 is LGHNA and CDR2 YNFKEQ. Trimming left V 1 base short and J 4 bases short, with 16 bases between. Here the CDR3 DNA reads TGTGCCAGCAGCCAAGGGTTTCAGGGGATTATCTATGGCTACACCTTC. Residues: CASSQGFQGIIYGYTF.

This chain uses TRBV29-1 with TRBJ1-2; D gene unclear. Trimming shortened V by 4 bases and J by 3 bases, and 9 bases separated the two germline ends. This CDR3 region has 12 residues. CDR1 and CDR2 (germline): SQVTM, ANQGSEA. The DNA for the CDR3 is TGCAGCGTTGTAGACCAGGACTATGGCTACACCTTC. It specifies CSVVDQDYGYTF.

J is TRBJ1-4 and V is TRBV5-1, with 7 bases that match TRBD1. This CDR3 spans 15 amino acids. Trimming at V came to 4 bases and at J to 5 bases, leaving 8 bases not matched to a gene. Germline lookup yields CDR1 SGHRS and CDR2 YFSETQ. CDR3 nucleotide sequence: TGCGCCAGCAGCACGGGACAGACGAAAAATGAAAAACTGTTTTTT. Amino acid sequence: CASSTGQTKNEKLFF.

There are a few counts of this clone. The rearrangement uses TRBV6-1 and TRBJ2-4, with 10 bases identical to TRBD2. This CDR3 contains 15 residues. Trimming cost V 7 bases and J 4 bases; bases outside gene matches: 7. Germline lookup yields CDR1 MNHNS and CDR2 SASEGT. CDR3 sequence reads: CASNPSSGGKNIQYF. The CDR3 nucleotides read TGTGCCAGCAACCCTTCTAGCGGGGGTAAAAACATTCAGTACTTC.

This chain links TRBV7-3 with TRBJ1-1; D might be TRBD1 (6 bases). Germline-derived CDR1 and CDR2 are SGHTA and FQGTGA. Between the trimmed V and J ends, which lost 2 bases and 1 base, there was a span of 14 bases. This CDR3 is 16 amino acids long. This CDR3 is CASSLSAGTRNTEAFF. In nucleotides, the CDR3 is TGTGCCAGCAGCTTATCCGCCGGGACACGGAACACTGAAGCTTTCTTT.

The chain couples TRBV29-1 to TRBJ2-7; 7 positions agree with TRBD1. CDR3 size: 13 residues. Trimming removed 0 bases from V and 7 bases from J; junction bases left unmatched: 6. Germline V gene data show CDR1 as SQVTM and CDR2 as ANQGSEA. The CDR3 loop reads CSVEDRGLREQYF. The DNA for the CDR3 is TGCAGCGTTGAAGATAGGGGGCTGAGGGAGCAGTACTTC.